This T cell receptor (beta chain) was recovered during a study of blood T cell repertoires in COVID-19. Study details: The analysed material was cDNA or gDNA that came from T cells, B-cell-depleted T cells, or PBMCs.

Generated by immunoSEQ multiplex PCR, the TCRdb table keeps only in-frame clones and is missing some. The repertoire has about 200,000 clones, about 88% of them found once; the top ten carry 15% to 20%. The source material was peripheral blood. The clonotype originates from a man over 45 with COVID-19, enrolled during active disease.

CDR3: CASISGTGFYEQYF. The CDR3 DNA follows: TGTGCCAGCATCTCCGGGACAGGGTTTTACGAGCAGTACTTC. The genes are TRBV2 and TRBJ2-7; TRBD1 matches 9 bases. Looked up from germline, CDR1 is SNHLY and CDR2 is FYNNEI. The ends lost 7 bases at V and 4 bases at J; junction bases unmatched: 8. CDR3 length equals 14 residues.